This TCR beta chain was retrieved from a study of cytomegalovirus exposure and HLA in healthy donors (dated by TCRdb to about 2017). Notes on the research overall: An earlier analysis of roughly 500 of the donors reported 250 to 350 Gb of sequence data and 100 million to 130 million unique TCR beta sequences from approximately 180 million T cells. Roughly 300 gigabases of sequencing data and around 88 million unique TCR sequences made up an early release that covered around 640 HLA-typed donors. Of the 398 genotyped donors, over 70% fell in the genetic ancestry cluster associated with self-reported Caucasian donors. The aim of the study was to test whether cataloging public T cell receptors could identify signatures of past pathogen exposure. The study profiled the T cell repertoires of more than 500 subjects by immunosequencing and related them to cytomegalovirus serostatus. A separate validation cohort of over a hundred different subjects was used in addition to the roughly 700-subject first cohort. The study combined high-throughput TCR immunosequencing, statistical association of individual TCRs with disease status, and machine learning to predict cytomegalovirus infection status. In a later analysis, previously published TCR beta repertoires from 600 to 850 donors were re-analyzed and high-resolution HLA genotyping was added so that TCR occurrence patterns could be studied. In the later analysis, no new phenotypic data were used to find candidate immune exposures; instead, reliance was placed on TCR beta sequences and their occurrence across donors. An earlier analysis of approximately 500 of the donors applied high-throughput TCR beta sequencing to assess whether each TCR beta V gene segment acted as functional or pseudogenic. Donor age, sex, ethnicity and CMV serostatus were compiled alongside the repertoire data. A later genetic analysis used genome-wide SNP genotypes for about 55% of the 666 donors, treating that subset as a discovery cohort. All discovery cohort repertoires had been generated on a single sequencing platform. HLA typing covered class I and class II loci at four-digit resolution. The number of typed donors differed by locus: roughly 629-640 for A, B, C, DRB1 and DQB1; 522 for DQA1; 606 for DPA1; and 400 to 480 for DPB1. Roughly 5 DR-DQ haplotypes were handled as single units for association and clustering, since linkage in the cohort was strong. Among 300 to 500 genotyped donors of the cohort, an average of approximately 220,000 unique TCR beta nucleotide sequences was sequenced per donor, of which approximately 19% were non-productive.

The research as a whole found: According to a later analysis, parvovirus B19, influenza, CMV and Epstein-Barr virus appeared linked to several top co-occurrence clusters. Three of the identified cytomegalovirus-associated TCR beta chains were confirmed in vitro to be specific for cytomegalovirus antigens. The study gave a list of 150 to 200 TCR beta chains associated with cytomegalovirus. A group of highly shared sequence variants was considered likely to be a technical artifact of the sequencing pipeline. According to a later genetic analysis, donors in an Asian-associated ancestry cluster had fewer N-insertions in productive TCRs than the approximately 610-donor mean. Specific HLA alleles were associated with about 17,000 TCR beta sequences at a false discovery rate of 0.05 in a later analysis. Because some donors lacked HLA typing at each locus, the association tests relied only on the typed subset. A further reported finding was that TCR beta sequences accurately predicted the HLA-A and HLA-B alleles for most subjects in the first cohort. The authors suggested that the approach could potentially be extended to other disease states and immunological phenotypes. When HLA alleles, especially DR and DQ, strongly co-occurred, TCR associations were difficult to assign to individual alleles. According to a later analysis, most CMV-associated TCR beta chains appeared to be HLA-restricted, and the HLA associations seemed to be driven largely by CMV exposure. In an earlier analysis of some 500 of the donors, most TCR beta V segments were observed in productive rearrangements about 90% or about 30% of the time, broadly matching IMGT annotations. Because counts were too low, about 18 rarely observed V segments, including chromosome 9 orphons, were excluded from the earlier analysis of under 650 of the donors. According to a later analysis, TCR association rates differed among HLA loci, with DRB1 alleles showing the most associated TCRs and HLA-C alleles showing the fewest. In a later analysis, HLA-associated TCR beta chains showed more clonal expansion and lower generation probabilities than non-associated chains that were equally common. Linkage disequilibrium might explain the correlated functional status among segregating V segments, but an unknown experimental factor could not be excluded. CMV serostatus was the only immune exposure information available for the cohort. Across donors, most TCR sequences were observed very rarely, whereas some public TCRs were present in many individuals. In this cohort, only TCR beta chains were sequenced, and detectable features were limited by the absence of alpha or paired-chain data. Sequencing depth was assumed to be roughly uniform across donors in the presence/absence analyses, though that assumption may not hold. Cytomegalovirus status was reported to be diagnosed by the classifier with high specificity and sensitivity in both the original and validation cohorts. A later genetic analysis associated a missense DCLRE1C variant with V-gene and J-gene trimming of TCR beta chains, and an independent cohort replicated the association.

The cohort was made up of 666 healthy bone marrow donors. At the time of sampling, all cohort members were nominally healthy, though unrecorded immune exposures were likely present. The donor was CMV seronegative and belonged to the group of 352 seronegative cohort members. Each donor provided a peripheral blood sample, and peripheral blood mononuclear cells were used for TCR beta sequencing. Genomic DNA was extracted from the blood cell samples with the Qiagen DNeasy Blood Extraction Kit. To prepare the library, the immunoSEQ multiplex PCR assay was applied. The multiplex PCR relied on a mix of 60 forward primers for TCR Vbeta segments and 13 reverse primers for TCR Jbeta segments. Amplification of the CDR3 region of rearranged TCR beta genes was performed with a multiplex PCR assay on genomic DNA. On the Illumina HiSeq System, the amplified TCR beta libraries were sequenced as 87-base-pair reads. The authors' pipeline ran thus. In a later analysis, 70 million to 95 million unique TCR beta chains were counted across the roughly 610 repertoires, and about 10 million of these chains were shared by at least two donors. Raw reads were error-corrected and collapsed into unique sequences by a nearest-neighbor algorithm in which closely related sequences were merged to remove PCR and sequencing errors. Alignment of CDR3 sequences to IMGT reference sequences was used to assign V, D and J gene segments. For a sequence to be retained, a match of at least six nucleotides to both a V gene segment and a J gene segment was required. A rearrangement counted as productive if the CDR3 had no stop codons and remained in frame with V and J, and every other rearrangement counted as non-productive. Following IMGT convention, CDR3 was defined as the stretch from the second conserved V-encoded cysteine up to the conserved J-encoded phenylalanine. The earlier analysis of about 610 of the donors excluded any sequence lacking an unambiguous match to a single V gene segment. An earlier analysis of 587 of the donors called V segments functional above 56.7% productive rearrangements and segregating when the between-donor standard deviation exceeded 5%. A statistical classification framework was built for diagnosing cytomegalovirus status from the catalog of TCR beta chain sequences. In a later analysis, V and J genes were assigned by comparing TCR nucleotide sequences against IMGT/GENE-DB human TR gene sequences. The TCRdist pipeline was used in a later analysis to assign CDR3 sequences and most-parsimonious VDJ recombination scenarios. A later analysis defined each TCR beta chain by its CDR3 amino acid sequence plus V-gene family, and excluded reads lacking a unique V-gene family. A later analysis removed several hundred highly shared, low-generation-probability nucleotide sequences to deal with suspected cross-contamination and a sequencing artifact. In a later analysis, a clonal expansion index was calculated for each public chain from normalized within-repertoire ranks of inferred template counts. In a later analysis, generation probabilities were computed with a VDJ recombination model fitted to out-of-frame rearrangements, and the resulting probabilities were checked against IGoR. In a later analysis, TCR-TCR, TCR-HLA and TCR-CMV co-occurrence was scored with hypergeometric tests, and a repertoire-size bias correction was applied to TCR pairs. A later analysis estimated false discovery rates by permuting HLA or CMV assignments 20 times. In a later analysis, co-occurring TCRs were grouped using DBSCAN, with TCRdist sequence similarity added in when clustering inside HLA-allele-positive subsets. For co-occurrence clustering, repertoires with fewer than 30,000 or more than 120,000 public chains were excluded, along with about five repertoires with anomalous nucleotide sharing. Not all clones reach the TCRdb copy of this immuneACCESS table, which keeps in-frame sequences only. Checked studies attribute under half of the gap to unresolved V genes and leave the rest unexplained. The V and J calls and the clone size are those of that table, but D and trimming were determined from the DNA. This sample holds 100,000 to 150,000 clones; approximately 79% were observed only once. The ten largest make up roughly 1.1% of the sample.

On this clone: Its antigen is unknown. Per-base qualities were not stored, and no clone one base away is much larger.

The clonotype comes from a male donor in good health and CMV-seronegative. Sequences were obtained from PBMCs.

At the DNA level, the sequence is TGCGCCAGCAGCCAAGATTCCCCGAGCACAGATACGCAGTATTTT. Translated, it gives CASSQDSPSTDTQYF. The rearranged segments are TRBV4-3 and TRBJ2-3; the D gene lacks a confident call. A distance of 7 bases separates the germline ends of V and J, which lose 0 bases and 0 bases respectively. The germline V gene encodes CDR1 LGHNA and CDR2 YSLEER. The cysteine opens and the phenylalanine closes a CDR3 of 15 amino acids. The entry retains the CDR3 DNA only, 45 bases that are in frame from base 1.